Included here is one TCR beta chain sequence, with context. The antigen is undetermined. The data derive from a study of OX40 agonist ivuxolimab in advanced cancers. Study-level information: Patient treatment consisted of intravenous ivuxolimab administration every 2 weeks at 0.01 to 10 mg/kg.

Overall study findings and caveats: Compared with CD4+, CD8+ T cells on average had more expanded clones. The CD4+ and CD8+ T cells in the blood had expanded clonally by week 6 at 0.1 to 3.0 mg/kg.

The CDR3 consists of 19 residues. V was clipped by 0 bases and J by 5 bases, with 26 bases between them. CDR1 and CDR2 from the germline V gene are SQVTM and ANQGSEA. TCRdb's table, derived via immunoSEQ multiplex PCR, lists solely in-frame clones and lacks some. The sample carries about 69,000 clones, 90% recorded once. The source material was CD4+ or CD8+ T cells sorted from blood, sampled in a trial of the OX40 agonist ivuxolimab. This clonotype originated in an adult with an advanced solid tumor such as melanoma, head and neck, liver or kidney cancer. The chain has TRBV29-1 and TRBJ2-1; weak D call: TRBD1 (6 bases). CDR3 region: CSVEDWGRGADLPDNEQFF. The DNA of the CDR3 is TGCAGCGTTGAAGATTGGGGCAGGGGAGCGGACCTGCCCGACAATGAGCAGTTCTTC.